These 9 T cell receptor beta chains came from one sample sequenced in a study of cytomegalovirus exposure and HLA in healthy donors. With 60 Vbeta and 13 Jbeta primers, the PCR was carried out. Assay used: immunoSEQ multiplex PCR; TCRdb lists only in-frame clones, some missing. The repertoire holds 150,000 or so clones, with approximately 84% as singletons. Sequencing was performed on PBMCs. The receptors were sampled from a woman aged 45-59 years in good health and CMV-seropositive.

About this clone: One end of the junction does not line up with germline, which may come from a read error. The chain has TRBV7-9 and TRBJ2-3; 8 nucleotides align to TRBD2. This CDR3 has 14 residues. From germline, CDR1 is SEHNR and CDR2 FQNEAQ (reference sequence). For the CDR3, the DNA is TGTTCCAGCAGCCTTAGTCGCGGGAGGGATACGCAGTATTTT. It translates to CSSSLSRGRDTQYF.

Note on this clone: The same CDR3 arises from other DNA sequences in this sample as well. This chain links TRBV5-1 with TRBJ2-7; D gene ambiguous. Looked up from germline, CDR1 is SGHRS and CDR2 is YFSETQ. Between the trimmed V and J ends, which lost 0 bases and 0 bases, there was a span of 4 bases. The CDR3 totals 13 residues. The CDR3 nucleotides read TGCGCCAGCAGCTTGGATAACTCCTACGAGCAGTACTTC. Translating it yields CASSLDNSYEQYF. The variable domain in full, with the rest retrieved from reference TRBV5-1 and TRBJ2-7, is KAGVTQTPRYLIKTRGQQVTLSCSPISGHRSVSWYQQTPGQGLQFLFEYFSETQRNKGNFPGRFSGRQFSNSRSEMNVSTLELGDSALYLCASSLDNSYEQYFGPGTRLTVT.

The J gene is TRBJ1-5, the V gene TRBV18; 7 positions agree with TRBD1. Trimming removed 5 bases from V and 5 bases from J; junction bases left unmatched: 6. This CDR3 has 14 amino acids. Germline V gives CDR1 KGHSH, CDR2 LQKENI. CDR3 residues: CASSSGGRDQPQHF. The CDR3 nucleotides are TGTGCCAGCTCATCAGGGGGACGGGATCAGCCCCAGCATTTT. Using reference TRBV18 and TRBJ1-5 for the parts outside the CDR3, the full variable domain is NAGVMQNPRHLVRRRGQEARLRCSPMKGHSHVYWYRQLPEEGLKFMVYLQKENIIDESGMPKERFSAEFPKEGPSILRIQQVVRGDSAAYFCASSSGGRDQPQHFGDGTRLSIL.

The chain recombines TRBV21-1 with TRBJ2-2; TRBD2 is the table's D call and was not checked against the DNA. TRBV21-1 is a pseudogene segment. The CDR3 length is 16 residues. The CDR3 DNA is TGTGCCAGCAGCAAATCTGACTACCCGAGGACCGGGGAGCTGTTTTTT. Translated: CASSKSDYPRTGELFF.

This clone was counted a single time. The J gene is TRBJ2-7, the V gene TRBV5-1, with D possibly matching TRBD1 (6 bases). CDR1 and CDR2 (germline): SGHRS, YFSETQ. V gave up 2 bases and J gave up 4 bases, with 19 bases separating them. CDR3 size: 16 residues. CDR3 in amino acids: CASSLFAGGAGYEQYF. As DNA, the CDR3 is TGCGCCAGCAGCTTATTCGCTGGGGGCGCGGGTTACGAGCAGTACTTC.

The rearrangement uses TRBV4-2 and TRBJ2-1; TRBD2 matches 9 bases. The junction had 13 bases not matched to a gene; V was cut back by 3 bases and J by 7 bases. From germline, CDR1 is LGHNA and CDR2 YNFKEQ. The CDR3 is made up of 17 amino acids. The DNA for the CDR3 is TGTGCCAGCAGCCAGAATATTAAGCGGGAGGCTCGGAATGAGCAGTTCTTC. Translated, it gives CASSQNIKREARNEQFF.

The chain has TRBV4-3 and TRBJ1-6, with 8 bases lining up with TRBD1. CDR1 is LGHNA and CDR2 is YSLEER in the germline V gene. J gave up 7 bases and V 2 bases, and 7 bases lay outside the gene matches. CDR3 length: 16 residues. CDR3 DNA: TGCGCCAGCAGCCAAAATCTACAGGGGGGGAATTCACCCCTCCACTTT. Translating it yields CASSQNLQGGNSPLHF.

The chain uses TRBV25-1 and TRBJ1-6, with TRBD1 as a possible D gene (5 bases). V lost 6 bases to trimming and J lost 8 bases, with 14 bases between them. Germline V gives CDR1 MGHDK, CDR2 SYGVNS. CDR3 size: 14 residues. CDR3 coding DNA: TGTGCCAGCAGGCGGGACGGAACCTATTCACCCCTCCACTTT. Translating it yields CASRRDGTYSPLHF.

This clone was recorded a few times. This sequence joins TRBV10-3 and TRBJ2-1; 8 positions agree with TRBD1. With V trimmed by 8 bases and J by 5 bases, 5 bases remained unmatched. Germline CDR1 and CDR2: ENHRY and SYGVKD. The CDR3 loop spans 13 amino acids. CDR3: CAIGTGGDNEQFF. The CDR3 DNA is TGTGCCATCGGGACAGGAGGGGACAATGAGCAGTTCTTC.